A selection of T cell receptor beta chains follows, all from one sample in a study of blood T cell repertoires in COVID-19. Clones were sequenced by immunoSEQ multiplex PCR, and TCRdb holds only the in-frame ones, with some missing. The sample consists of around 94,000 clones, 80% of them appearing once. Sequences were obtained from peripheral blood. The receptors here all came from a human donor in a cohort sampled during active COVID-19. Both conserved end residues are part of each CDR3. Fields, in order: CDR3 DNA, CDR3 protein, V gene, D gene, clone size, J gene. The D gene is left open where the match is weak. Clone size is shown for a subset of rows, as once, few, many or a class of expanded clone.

TGTGCCAGCTCGCAGGATGCGGGAGTGTACGAGCAGTACTTC,CASSQDAGVYEQYF,TRBV18,TRBD2,once,TRBJ2-7
TGTGCCACCAGCAGAGAGGTACAGGGGTCTGAAGCTTTCTTT,CATSREVQGSEAFF,TRBV15,TRBD1,few,TRBJ1-1
TGTGCCAGTAGCCCACTAGCGGGAGTATCTAATGAGCAGTTCTTC,CASSPLAGVSNEQFF,TRBV19,TRBD2,NA,TRBJ2-1
TGTGCCTCCTACTCCCGGGACAGGGCACCCTACGAGCAGTACTTC,CASYSRDRAPYEQYF,TRBV28,TRBD1,NA,TRBJ2-7
TGTGCCAGCAGCGATGGACAGGAGCGTTTTAGGGAGCAGTACTTC,CASSDGQERFREQYF,TRBV11-2,TRBD1,NA,TRBJ2-7
TGTGCCAGTAGTCTCCCGACAAGGTCGAGCAATCAGCCCCAGCATTTT,CASSLPTRSSNQPQHF,TRBV19,NA,NA,TRBJ1-5
TGTGCCAGCAGCGTAGCTACAGGGGAATATAATTCACCCCTCCACTTT,CASSVATGEYNSPLHF,TRBV9,TRBD1,once,TRBJ1-6
TGTGCCAGCAGCTTACTAGCCAAAAACATTCAGTACTTC,CASSLLAKNIQYF,TRBV7-2,NA,NA,TRBJ2-4
TGTGCCAGCAGCGTTTCGACAGAGCCAGGGTCTGAAGCTTTCTTT,CASSVSTEPGSEAFF,TRBV9,NA,NA,TRBJ1-1
TGTGCCAGCATCTCCGTCAATGAGCAGTTCTTC,CASISVNEQFF,TRBV12-3/TRBV12-4,NA,once,TRBJ2-1
TGTGCCAGCTCACCGGCTGGCACAGATACGCAGTATTTT,CASSPAGTDTQYF,TRBV18,NA,NA,TRBJ2-3
TGTGCCAGCAGGCTCAGACAGGGGGGTCATCAGCCCCAGCATTTT,CASRLRQGGHQPQHF,TRBV27,TRBD1,NA,TRBJ1-5
TGTGCCAGTAGTAAAGGGGGCAATGCTGCAGATACGCAGTATTTT,CASSKGGNAADTQYF,TRBV19,TRBD1,NA,TRBJ2-3
TGTGCCAGCAGCTTGGAGGGCGCGCAGGGGGCGGACTCACCCCTCCACTTT,CASSLEGAQGADSPLHF,TRBV5-6,TRBD1,few,TRBJ1-6
TGTGCCTGGAGTGTACGGCGTGGGCGGGAGCACTCCTACGAGCAGTACTTC,CAWSVRRGREHSYEQYF,TRBV30,TRBD2,NA,TRBJ2-7